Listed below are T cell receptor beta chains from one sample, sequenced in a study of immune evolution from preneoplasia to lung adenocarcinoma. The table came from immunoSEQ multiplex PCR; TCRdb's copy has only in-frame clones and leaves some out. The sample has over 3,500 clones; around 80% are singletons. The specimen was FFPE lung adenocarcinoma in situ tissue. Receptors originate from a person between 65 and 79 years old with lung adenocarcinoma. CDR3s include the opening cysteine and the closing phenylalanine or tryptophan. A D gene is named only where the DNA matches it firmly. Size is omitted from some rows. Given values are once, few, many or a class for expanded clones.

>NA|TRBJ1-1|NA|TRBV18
TGTGCCAGCTCACCAGCCGCGAACACTGAAGCTTTCTTT
CASSPAANTEAFF
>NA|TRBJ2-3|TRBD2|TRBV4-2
TGTGCCAGCAGCCAAGAAACTAGCGGGGGTTCACGAGATACGCAGTATTTT
CASSQETSGGSRDTQYF
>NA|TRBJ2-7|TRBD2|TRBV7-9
TGTGCCAGCAGCTCCAGAGGGGCGGGAGGGCCAAACGAGCAGTACTTC
CASSSRGAGGPNEQYF
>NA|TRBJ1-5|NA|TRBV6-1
TGTGCCAGCAGTGAATGGGCAGGGTCAACTCTGGACACCCAGCATTTT
CASSEWAGSTLDTQHF
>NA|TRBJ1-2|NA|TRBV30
TGTGCCTGGAGTGCAGGGGAGGAGGTTGGCTACACCTTC
CAWSAGEEVGYTF
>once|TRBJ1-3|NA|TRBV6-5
TGTGCCAGCAGCCGCGGAAACACCATATATTTT
CASSRGNTIYF
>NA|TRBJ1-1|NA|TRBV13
TGTGCCAGCCGGAAGGGGCAGATCCTGAATAAGGGAACTGAAGCTTTCTTT
CASRKGQILNKGTEAFF
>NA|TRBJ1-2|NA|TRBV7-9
TGTGCCAGCAACAGGGCAGGGCGTCAGAACTATGGCTACACCTTC
CASNRAGRQNYGYTF
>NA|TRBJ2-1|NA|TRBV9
TGTGCCAGCAGCGTGGGGGGACAGCCTAACAATGAGCAGTTCTTC
CASSVGGQPNNEQFF
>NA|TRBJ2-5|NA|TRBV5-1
TGCGCCAGCAGCCCAGGGAGACTCCAAGAGACCCAGTACTTC
CASSPGRLQETQYF
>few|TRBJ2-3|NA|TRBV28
TGTGCCAGTGGAAAGCTTTCCATCACAGATACGCAGTATTTT
CASGKLSITDTQYF
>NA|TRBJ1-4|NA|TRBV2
TGTGCCAGCAGTCCTGGGGGGGAAAAACTGTTTTTT
CASSPGGEKLFF
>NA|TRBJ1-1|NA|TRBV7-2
TGTGCCAGCAGCTTATTTGGGCCCTTGGCTGAAGCTTTCTTT
CASSLFGPLAEAFF
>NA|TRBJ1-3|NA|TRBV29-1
TGCAGCGTTTCCGGGATTGGAAACACCATATATTTT
CSVSGIGNTIYF
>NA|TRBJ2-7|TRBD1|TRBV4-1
TGCGCCAGCACCGAATCGGGACAGGGGATCCACGAGCAGTACTTC
CASTESGQGIHEQYF
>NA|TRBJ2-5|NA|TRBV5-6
TGTGCCAGCAGCTTGGGGGAGCAGAGAAAATTAGGGACCCAGTACTTC
CASSLGEQRKLGTQYF
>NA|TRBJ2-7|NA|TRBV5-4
TGTGCCAGCAGCTTGGGCCGGGACTCCTCCTACGAGCAGTACTTC
CASSLGRDSSYEQYF
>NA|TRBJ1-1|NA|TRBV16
TGTGCCAGCAGCCAATCAAGAGAGAGCACTGAAGCTTTCTTT
CASSQSRESTEAFF
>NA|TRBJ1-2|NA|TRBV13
TGTGCCAGCAGCTTGGGACCATCCTATGGCTACACCTTC
CASSLGPSYGYTF
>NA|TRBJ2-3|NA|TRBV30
TGTGCCTGGAGTGAGAATAGCGATACGCAGTATTTT
CAWSENSDTQYF